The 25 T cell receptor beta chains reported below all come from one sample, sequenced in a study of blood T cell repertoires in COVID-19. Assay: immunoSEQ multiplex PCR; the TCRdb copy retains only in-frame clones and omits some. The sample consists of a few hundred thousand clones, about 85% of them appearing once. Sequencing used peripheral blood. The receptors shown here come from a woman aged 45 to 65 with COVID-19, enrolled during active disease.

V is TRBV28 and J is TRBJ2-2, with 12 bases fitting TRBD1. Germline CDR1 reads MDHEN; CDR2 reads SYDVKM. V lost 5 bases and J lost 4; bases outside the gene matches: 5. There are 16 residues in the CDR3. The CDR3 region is CASSGRDRGLTGELFF. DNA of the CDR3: TGTGCCAGCAGTGGCCGGGACAGGGGGCTCACCGGGGAGCTGTTTTTT.

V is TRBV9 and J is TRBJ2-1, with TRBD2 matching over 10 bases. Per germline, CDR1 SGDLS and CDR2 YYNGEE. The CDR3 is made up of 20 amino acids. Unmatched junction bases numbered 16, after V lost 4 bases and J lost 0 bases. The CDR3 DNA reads TGTGCCAGCAGCTCCAGCGGGAGGGGGGGTTTTATGAGCTCCTACAATGAGCAGTTCTTC. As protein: CASSSSGRGGFMSSYNEQFF.

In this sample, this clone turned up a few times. The CDR3 coding sequence is TGTGCCAGCAGCTCCACGGACAGGAGCACAGATACGCAGTATTTT. It yields the protein CASSSTDRSTDTQYF. The chain is built from TRBV7-6 and TRBJ2-3; 7 bases map to TRBD1. Germline loops: CDR1 SGHVS, CDR2 FNYEAQ. The ends lost 4 bases at V and 0 bases at J; junction bases unmatched: 4. The CDR3 extends over 15 amino acids.

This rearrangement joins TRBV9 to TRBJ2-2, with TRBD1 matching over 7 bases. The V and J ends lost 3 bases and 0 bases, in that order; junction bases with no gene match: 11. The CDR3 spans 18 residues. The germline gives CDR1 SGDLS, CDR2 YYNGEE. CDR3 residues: CASSESGQVVANTGELFF. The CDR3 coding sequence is TGTGCCAGCAGCGAGAGCGGACAGGTTGTCGCGAACACCGGGGAGCTGTTTTTT.

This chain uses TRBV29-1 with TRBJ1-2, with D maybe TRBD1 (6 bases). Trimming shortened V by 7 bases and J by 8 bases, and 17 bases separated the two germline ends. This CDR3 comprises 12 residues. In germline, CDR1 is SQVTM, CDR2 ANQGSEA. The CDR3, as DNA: TGCAGCGCTTCACAGGGCACCGGCGGCTACACCTTC. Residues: CSASQGTGGYTF.

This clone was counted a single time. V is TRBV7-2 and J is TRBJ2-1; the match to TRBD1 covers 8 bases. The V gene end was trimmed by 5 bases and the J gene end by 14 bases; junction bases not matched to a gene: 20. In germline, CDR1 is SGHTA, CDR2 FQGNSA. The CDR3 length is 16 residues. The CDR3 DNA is TGTGCCAGCAGCACTACCCACCTCGTCGACAGGGGTAAGAAGTTCTTC. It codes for CASSTTHLVDRGKKFF.

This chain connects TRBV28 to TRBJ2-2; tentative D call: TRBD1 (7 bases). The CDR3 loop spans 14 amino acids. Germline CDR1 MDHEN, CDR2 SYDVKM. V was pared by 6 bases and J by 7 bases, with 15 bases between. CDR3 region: CASRARGAIGELFF. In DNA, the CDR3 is TGTGCCAGCAGGGCCAGGGGGGCGATCGGGGAGCTGTTTTTT.

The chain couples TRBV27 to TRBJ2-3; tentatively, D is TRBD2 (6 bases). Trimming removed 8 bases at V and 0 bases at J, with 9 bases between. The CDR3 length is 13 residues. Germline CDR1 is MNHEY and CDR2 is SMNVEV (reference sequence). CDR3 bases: TGTGCCAGCGGGGGGACTAGCACAGATACGCAGTATTTT. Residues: CASGGTSTDTQYF.

CDR3: CASSFSGQNSPLHF. In DNA form, the CDR3 reads TGTGCCAGCAGTTTCTCGGGACAGAATTCACCCCTCCACTTT. The chain employs TRBV27 and TRBJ1-6, with 7 nucleotides matching TRBD1. With V trimmed by 3 bases and J by 7 bases, 3 bases remained unmatched. Germline lookup yields CDR1 MNHEY and CDR2 SMNVEV (reference sequence). The CDR3 totals 14 residues.

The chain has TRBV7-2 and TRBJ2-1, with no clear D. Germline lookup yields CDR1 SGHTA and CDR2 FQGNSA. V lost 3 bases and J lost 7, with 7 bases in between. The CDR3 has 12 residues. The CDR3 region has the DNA TGTGCCAGCAGCTTTACTGGTAATGAGCAGTTCTTC. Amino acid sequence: CASSFTGNEQFF.

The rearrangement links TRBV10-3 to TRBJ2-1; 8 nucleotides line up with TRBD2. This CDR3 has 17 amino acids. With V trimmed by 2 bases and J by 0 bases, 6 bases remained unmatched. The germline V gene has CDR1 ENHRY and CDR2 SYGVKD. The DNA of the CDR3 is TGTGCCATCAGTGAGAGGAGCGGGGGCCCCTCCTACAATGAGCAGTTCTTC. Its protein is CAISERSGGPSYNEQFF.

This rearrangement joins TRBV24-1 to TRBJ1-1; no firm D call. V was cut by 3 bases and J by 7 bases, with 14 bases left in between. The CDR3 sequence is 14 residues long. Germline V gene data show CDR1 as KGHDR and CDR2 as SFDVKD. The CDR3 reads CATSDRQRGSEAFF. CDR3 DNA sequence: TGTGCCACCAGTGATCGGCAGAGAGGGAGTGAAGCTTTCTTT.

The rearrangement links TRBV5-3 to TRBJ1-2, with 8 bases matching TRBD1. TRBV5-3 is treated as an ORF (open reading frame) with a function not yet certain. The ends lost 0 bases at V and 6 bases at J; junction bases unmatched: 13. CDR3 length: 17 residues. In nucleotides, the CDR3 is TGTGCCAGAAGCTTGGAGGGGAGGACAGGGAAGAAAGATGGCTACACCTTC. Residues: CARSLEGRTGKKDGYTF.

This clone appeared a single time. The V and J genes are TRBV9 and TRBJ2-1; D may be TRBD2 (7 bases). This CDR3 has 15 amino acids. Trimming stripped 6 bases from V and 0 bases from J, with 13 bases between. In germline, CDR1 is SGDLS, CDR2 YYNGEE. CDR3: CASNGGQSSYNEQFF. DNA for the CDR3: TGTGCCAGCAACGGGGGGCAAAGCTCCTACAATGAGCAGTTCTTC.

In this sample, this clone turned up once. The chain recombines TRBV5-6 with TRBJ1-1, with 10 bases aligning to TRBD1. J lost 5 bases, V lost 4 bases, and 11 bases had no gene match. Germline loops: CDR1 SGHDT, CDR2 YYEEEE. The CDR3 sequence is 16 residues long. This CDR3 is CASSPGRDRGGTEAFF. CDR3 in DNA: TGTGCCAGCAGCCCAGGACGGGACAGGGGTGGAACTGAAGCTTTCTTT.

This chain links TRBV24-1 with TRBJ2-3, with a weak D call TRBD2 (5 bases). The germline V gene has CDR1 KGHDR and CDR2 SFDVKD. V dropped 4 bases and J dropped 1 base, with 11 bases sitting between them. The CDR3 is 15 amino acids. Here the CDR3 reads CATSDPGSRTDTQYF. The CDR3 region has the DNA TGTGCCACCAGTGACCCGGGGAGTCGCACAGATACGCAGTATTTT.

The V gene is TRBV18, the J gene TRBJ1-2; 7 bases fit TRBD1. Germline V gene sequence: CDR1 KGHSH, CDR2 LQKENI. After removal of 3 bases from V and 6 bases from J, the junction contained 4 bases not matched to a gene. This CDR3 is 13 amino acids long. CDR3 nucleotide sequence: TGTGCCAGCTCACCTAAGACAGGGAATGGCTACACCTTC. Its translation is CASSPKTGNGYTF. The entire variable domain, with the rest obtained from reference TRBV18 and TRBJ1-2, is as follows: NAGVMQNPRHLVRRRGQEARLRCSPMKGHSHVYWYRQLPEEGLKFMVYLQKENIIDESGMPKERFSAEFPKEGPSILRIQQVVRGDSAAYFCASSPKTGNGYTFGSGTRLTVV.

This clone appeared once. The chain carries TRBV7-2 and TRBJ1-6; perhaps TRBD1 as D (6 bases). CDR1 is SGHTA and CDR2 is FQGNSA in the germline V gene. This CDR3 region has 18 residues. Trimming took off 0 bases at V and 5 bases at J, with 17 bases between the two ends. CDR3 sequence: CASSLAIPAQGDNSPLHF. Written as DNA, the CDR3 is TGTGCCAGCAGCTTAGCGATCCCCGCACAGGGAGATAATTCACCCCTCCACTTT. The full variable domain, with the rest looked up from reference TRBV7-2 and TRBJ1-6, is GAGVSQSPSNKVTEKGKDVELRCDPISGHTALYWYRQSLGQGLEFLIYFQGNSAPDKSGLPSDRFSAERTGGSVSTLTIQRTQQEDSAVYLCASSLAIPAQGDNSPLHFGNGTRLTVT.

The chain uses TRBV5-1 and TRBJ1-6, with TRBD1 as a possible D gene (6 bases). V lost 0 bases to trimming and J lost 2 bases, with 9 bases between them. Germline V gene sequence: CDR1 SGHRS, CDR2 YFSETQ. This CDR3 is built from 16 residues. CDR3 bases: TGCGCCAGCAGCTTGGCGGGGGGCCCCTATAATTCACCCCTCCACTTT. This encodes CASSLAGGPYNSPLHF.

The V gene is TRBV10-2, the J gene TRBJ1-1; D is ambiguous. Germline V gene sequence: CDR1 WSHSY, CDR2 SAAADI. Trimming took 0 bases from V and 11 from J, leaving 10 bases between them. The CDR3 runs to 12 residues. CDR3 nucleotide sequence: TGCGCCAGCAGTGAGTCGAAGGGAGGTGCTTTCTTT. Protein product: CASSESKGGAFF.

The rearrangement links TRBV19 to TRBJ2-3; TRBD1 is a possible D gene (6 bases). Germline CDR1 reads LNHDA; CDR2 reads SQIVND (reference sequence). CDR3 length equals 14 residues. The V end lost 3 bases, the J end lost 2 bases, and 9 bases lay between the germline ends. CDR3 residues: CASSIGQNTDTQYF. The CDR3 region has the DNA TGTGCCAGTAGTATCGGACAGAACACAGATACGCAGTATTTT.

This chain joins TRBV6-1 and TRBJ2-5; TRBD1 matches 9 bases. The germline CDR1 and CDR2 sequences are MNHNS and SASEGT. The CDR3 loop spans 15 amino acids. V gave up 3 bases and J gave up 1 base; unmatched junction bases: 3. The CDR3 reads CASSEATGGQETQYF. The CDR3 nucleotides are TGTGCCAGCAGTGAGGCGACAGGGGGCCAAGAGACCCAGTACTTC.

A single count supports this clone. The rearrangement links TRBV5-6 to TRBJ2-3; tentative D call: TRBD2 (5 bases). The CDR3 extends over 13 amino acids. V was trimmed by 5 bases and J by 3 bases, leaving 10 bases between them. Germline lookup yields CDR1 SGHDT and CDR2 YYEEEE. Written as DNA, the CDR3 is TGTGCCAGCAGTTTAGGACTGACAGATACGCAGTATTTT. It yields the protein CASSLGLTDTQYF. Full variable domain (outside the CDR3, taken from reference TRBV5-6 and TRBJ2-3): DAGVTQSPTHLIKTRGQQVTLRCSPKSGHDTVSWYQQALGQGPQFIFQYYEEEERQRGNFPDRFSGHQFPNYSSELNVNALLLGDSALYLCASSLGLTDTQYFGPGTRLTVL.

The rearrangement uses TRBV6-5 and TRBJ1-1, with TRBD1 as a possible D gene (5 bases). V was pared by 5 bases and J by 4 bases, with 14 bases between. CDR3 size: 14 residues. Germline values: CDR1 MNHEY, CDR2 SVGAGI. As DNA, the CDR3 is TGTGCCAGCAGTCGCGGGGCGCTTGGCACTGAAGCTTTCTTT. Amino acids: CASSRGALGTEAFF.

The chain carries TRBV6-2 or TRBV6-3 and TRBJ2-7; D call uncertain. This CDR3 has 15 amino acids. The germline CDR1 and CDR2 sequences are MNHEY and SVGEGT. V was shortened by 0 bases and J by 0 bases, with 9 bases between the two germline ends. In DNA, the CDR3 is TGTGCCAGCAGTTACTCGCTCCTCAGCTCCTACGAGCAGTACTTC. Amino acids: CASSYSLLSSYEQYF.